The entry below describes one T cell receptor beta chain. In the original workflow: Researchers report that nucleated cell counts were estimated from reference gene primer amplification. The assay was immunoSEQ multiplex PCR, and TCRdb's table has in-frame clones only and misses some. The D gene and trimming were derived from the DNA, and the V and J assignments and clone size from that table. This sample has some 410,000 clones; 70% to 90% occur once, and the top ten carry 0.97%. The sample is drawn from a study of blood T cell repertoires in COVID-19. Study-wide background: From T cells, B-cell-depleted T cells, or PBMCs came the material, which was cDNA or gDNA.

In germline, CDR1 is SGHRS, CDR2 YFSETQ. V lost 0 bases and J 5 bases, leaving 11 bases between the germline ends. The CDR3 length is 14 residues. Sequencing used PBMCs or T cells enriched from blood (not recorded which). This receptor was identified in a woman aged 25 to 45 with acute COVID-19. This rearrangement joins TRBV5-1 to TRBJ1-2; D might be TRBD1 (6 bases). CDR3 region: CASSLVTGEYGYTF. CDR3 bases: TGCGCCAGCAGCTTGGTGACAGGAGAATATGGCTACACCTTC.